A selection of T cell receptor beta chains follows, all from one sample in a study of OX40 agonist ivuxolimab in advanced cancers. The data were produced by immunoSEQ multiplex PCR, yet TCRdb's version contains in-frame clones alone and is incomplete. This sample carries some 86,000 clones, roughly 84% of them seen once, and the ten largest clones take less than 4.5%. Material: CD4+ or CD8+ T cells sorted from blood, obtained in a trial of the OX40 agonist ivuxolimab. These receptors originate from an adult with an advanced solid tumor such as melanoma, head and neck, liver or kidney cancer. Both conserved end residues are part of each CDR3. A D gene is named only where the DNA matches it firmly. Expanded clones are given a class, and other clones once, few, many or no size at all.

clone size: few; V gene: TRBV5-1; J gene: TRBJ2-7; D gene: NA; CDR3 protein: CASSLEQGINEQYF; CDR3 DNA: TGCGCCAGCAGCTTGGAACAGGGTATCAACGAGCAGTACTTC
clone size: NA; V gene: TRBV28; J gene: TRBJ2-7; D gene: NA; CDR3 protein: CASSSGQTYEQYF; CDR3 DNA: TGTGCCAGCAGCTCTGGACAGACCTACGAGCAGTACTTC
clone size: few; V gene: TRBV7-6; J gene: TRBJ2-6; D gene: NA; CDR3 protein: CASSTSGANVLTF; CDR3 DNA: TGTGCCAGCAGCACCTCTGGGGCCAACGTCCTGACTTTC
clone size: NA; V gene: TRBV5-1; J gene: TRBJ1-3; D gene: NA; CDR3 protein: CASSLNDQRLARGNTIYF; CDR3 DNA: TGCGCCAGCAGCCTAAACGACCAACGACTAGCTCGTGGAAACACCATATATTTT
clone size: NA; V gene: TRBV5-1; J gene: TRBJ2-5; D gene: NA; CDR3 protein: CASSQDLYQETQYF; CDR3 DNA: TGCGCCAGTTCCCAGGACCTGTACCAAGAGACCCAGTACTTC
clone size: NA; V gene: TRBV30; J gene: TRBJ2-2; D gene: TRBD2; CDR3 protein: CAWISGRAPGELFF; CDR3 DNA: TGTGCCTGGATTAGCGGGAGAGCCCCCGGGGAGCTGTTTTTT
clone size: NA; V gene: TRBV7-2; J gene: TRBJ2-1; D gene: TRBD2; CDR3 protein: CASSRTSGSINEQFF; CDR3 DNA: TGTGCCAGCAGTCGTACTAGCGGGAGTATAAATGAGCAGTTCTTC
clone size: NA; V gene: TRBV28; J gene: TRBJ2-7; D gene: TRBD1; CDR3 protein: CASSSGTASYEQYF; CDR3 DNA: TGTGCCAGCAGTTCCGGGACAGCCTCCTACGAGCAGTACTTC
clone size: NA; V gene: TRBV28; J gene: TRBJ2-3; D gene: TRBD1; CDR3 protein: CASSLTDRGWSTGTDTQYF; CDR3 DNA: TGTGCCAGCAGCCTAACAGACAGGGGATGGAGTACGGGCACAGATACGCAGTATTTT
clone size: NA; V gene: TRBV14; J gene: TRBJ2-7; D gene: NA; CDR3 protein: CASSRTTSAEQYF; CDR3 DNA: TGTGCCAGCAGCCGCACAACAAGCGCCGAGCAGTACTTC
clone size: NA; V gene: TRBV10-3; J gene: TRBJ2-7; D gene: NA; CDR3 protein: CAISAIELIGREQYF; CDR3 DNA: TGTGCCATCAGTGCTATAGAACTGATCGGTAGAGAGCAGTACTTC
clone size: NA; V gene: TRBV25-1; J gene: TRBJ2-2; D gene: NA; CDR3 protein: CASSEWGGDTGELFF; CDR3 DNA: TGTGCCAGCAGTGAATGGGGGGGCGACACCGGGGAGCTGTTTTTT
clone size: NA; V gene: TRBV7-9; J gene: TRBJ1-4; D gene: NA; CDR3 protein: CASSLSPGEEKLFF; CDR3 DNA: TGTGCCAGCAGCTTAAGCCCTGGAGAGGAAAAACTGTTTTTT
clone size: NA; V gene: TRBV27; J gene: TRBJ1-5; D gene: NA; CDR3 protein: CASSLAGYQPQHF; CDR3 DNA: TGTGCCAGCAGTTTGGCAGGCTATCAGCCCCAGCATTTT
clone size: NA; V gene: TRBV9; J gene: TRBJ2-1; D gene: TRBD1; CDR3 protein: CASSVKTGDNEQFF; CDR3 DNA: TGTGCCAGCAGCGTTAAAACAGGGGACAATGAGCAGTTCTTC
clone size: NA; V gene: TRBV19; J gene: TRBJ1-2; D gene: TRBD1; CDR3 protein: CASSIAGGDGYGYTF; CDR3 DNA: TGTGCCAGTAGTATAGCAGGGGGCGATGGCTATGGCTACACCTTC
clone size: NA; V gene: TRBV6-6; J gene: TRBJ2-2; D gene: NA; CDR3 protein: CASSPGVARGPGELFF; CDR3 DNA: TGTGCCAGCAGCCCCGGGGTAGCTAGGGGCCCCGGGGAGCTGTTTTTT
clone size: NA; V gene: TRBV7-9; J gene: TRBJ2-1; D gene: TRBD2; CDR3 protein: CASSLPGLAFNEQFF; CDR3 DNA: TGTGCCAGCAGCTTGCCGGGACTAGCCTTCAATGAGCAGTTCTTC
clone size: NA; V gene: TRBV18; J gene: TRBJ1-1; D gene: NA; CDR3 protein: CASSPLENTEAFF; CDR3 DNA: TGTGCCAGCTCACCACTCGAGAACACTGAAGCTTTCTTT
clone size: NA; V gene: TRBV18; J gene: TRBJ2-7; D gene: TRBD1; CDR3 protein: CASSLTSGTGPHEQYF; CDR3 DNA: TGTGCCAGCTCGTTAACTTCCGGGACAGGGCCCCACGAGCAGTACTTC
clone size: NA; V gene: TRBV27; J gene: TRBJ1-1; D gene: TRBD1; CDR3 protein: CASSSRTGREYTEAFF; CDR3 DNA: TGTGCCAGCAGTTCGCGGACAGGGAGGGAGTACACTGAAGCTTTCTTT
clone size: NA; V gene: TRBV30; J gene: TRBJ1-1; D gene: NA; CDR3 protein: CAWSWLGNTEAFF; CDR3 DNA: TGTGCCTGGAGTTGGCTAGGGAACACTGAAGCTTTCTTT
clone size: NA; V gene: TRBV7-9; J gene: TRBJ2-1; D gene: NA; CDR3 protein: CASSLDLWDIREQFF; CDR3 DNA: TGTGCCAGCAGCTTAGATTTGTGGGATATTCGTGAGCAGTTCTTC
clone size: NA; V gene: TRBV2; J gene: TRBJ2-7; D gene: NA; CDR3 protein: CASKEEAPDYEQYF; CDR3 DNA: TGTGCCAGCAAAGAGGAAGCCCCGGACTACGAGCAGTACTTC
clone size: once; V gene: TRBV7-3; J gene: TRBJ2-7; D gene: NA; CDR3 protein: CASSLVGRGDDEQYF; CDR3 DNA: TGTGCCAGCAGCTTAGTAGGCAGGGGCGACGACGAGCAGTACTTC
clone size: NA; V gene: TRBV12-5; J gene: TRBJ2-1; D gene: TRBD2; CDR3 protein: CASGHRTGGLAGDGSYNEQFF; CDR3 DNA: TGTGCTAGTGGCCACCGAACGGGGGGACTAGCGGGAGATGGTTCCTACAATGAGCAGTTCTTC